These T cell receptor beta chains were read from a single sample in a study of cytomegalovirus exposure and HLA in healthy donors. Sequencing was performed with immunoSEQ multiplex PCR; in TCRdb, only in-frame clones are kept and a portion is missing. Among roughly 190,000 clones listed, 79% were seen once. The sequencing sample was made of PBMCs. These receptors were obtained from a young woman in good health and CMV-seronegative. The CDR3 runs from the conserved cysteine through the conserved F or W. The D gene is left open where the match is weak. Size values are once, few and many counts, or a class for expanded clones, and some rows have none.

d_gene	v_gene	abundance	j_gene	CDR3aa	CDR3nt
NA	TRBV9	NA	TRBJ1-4	CASSVETGLNEKLFF	TGTGCCAGCAGCGTCGAGACAGGACTTAATGAAAAACTGTTTTTT
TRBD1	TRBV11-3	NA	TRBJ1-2	CASSLAFGTGNGYTF	TGTGCCAGCAGCTTAGCCTTCGGGACAGGCAATGGCTACACCTTC
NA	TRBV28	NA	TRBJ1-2	CASSPLDDTRGYTF	TGTGCCAGCAGCCCGCTCGATGACACCCGGGGCTACACCTTC
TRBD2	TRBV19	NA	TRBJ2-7	CASRLTSVTYEQYF	TGTGCCAGTAGACTGACTAGCGTTACCTACGAGCAGTACTTC
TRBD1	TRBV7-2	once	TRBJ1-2	CASSLGGGRFGYTF	TGTGCCAGCAGCTTAGGAGGGGGCAGGTTCGGCTACACCTTC
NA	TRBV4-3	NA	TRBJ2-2	CASSQGTAANTGELFF	TGCGCCAGCAGCCAAGGGACTGCAGCGAACACCGGGGAGCTGTTTTTT
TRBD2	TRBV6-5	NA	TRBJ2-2	CASSYRLAGGAGELFF	TGTGCCAGCAGTTACAGGCTAGCGGGAGGCGCCGGGGAGCTGTTTTTT
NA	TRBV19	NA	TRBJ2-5	CASSIGVQETQYF	TGTGCCAGTAGTATCGGGGTACAAGAGACCCAGTACTTC
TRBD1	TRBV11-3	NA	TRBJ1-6	CASSQLGQGDNSPLHF	TGTGCCAGCAGTCAATTGGGACAGGGAGATAATTCACCCCTCCACTTT
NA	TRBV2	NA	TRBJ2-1	CASRYYEHNEQFF	TGTGCCAGCAGGTATTACGAGCACAATGAGCAGTTCTTC
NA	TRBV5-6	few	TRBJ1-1	CASSLDRDYLFF	TGTGCCAGCAGCTTGGACAGGGACTACCTTTTCTTT
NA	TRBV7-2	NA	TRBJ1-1	CASSAGEGRGTEAFF	TGTGCCAGCAGCGCCGGGGAGGGCAGGGGCACTGAAGCTTTCTTT
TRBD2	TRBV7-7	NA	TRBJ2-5	CASSPTSGYQETQYF	TGTGCCAGCAGCCCGACTAGCGGGTACCAAGAGACCCAGTACTTC
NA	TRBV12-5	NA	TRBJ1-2	CASGLGGEDYGYTF	TGTGCTAGTGGTTTGGGCGGGGAGGACTATGGCTACACCTTC
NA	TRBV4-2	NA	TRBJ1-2	CASSQGAKGVDGYTF	TGTGCCAGCAGCCAGGGGGCCAAGGGGGTGGACGGCTACACCTTC
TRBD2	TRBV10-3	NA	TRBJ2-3	CAHGGGGPSTDTQYF	TGTGCCCACGGGGGGGGAGGGCCAAGCACAGATACGCAGTATTTT
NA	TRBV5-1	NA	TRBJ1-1	CASSLEAGPNTEAFF	TGCGCCAGCAGCTTGGAGGCAGGGCCGAACACTGAAGCTTTCTTT
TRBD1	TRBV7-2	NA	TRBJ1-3	CASSLVGTVSGNTIYF	TGTGCCAGCAGCTTAGTGGGGACAGTCTCTGGAAACACCATATATTTT
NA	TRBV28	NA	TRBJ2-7	CASSLSDYEQYF	TGTGCCAGCAGTTTATCAGACTACGAGCAGTACTTC
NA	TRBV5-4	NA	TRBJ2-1	CASSWGRDEQFF	TGTGCCAGCAGCTGGGGCCGGGATGAGCAGTTCTTC
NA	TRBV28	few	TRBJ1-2	CASSFRGGYGYTF	TGTGCCAGCAGTTTCAGGGGTGGGTATGGCTACACCTTC
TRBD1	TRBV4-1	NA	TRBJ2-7	CASSLGQGAYEQYF	TGCGCCAGCAGCCTCGGACAGGGGGCCTACGAGCAGTACTTC
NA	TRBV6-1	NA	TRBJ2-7	CASSEARGAYEQYF	TGTGCCAGCAGTGAGGCCAGGGGGGCCTACGAGCAGTACTTC
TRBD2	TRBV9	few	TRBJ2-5	CASSPSTSGDQETQYF	TGTGCCAGCAGCCCTTCTACTAGCGGGGACCAAGAGACCCAGTACTTC
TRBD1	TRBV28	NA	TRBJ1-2	CASSVGTGTAYGYTF	TGTGCCAGCAGTGTCGGTACCGGGACAGCTTATGGCTACACCTTC
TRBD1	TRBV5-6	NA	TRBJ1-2	CASSSLGQGEYGYTF	TGTGCCAGCAGCTCCCTAGGACAGGGGGAATATGGCTACACCTTC
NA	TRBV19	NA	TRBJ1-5	CASRTNRDSNQPQHF	TGTGCCAGTAGAACTAACAGGGATAGCAATCAGCCCCAGCATTTT
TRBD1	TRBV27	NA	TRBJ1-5	CASSPPPGQGPNQPQHF	TGTGCCAGCAGCCCGCCCCCGGGACAGGGGCCCAATCAGCCCCAGCATTTT
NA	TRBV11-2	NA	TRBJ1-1	CASSPGLGNTEAFF	TGTGCCAGCAGCCCCGGACTGGGGAACACTGAAGCTTTCTTT
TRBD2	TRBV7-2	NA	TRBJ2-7	CASSLLLAGGEQYF	TGTGCCAGCAGCTTACTACTAGCGGGTGGCGAGCAGTACTTC
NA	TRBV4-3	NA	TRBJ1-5	CASSQVEQPQHF	TGCGCCAGCAGCCAAGTTGAGCAGCCCCAGCATTTT
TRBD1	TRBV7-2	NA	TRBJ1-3	CASSLQGTGNTIYF	TGTGCCAGCAGCCTACAGGGGACTGGAAACACCATATATTTT
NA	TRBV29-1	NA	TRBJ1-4	CSVFIEPGLFF	TGCAGCGTTTTTATCGAGCCAGGACTGTTTTTT
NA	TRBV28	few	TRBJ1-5	CASSSDSQPQHF	TGTGCCAGCAGTTCGGACAGCCAGCCCCAGCATTTT
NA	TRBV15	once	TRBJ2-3	CATSRDSVGGAGDFISTDTQYF	TGTGCCACCAGCAGAGATAGCGTGGGGGGGGCGGGAGATTTCATAAGCACAGATACGCAGTATTTT
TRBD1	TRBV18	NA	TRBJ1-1	CASSPGQDNAEAFF	TGTGCCAGCTCACCGGGACAGGATAATGCTGAAGCTTTCTTT
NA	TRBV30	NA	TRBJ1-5	CAWKLGDQPQHF	TGTGCCTGGAAGCTCGGGGATCAGCCCCAGCATTTT
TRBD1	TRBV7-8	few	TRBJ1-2	CASSQPKDRRANYGYTF	TGTGCCAGCAGCCAACCTAAGGACAGGAGGGCTAACTATGGCTACACCTTC
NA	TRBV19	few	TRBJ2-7	CASSIQTGPDEQYF	TGTGCCAGTAGTATACAGACAGGTCCGGACGAGCAGTACTTC
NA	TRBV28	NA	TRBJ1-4	CASSYHGSEGEKLFF	TGTGCCAGCAGCTACCACGGTTCGGAGGGGGAAAAACTGTTTTTT
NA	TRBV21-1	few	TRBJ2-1	CASSNFLAGVLTYNEQFF	TGTGCCAGCAGCAACTTTCTAGCGGGAGTACTTACTTACAATGAGCAGTTCTTC
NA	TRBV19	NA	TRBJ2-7	CASSVKGTYEQYF	TGTGCCAGTAGTGTGAAGGGGACTTACGAGCAGTACTTC
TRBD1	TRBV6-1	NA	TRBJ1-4	CASKRGQPNEKLFF	TGTGCCAGCAAAAGGGGACAGCCTAATGAAAAACTGTTTTTT
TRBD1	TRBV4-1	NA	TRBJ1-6	CASNNLIRDRDNSPLHF	TGCGCCAGCAACAACTTAATCCGGGACAGGGATAATTCACCCCTCCACTTT
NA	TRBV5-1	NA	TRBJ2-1	CASRLDNEQFF	TGCGCCAGCAGACTAGACAATGAGCAGTTCTTC
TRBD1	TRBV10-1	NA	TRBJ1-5	CASTTPPGQGVWGNQPQHF	TGCGCCAGCACCACACCACCGGGACAGGGGGTCTGGGGCAATCAGCCCCAGCATTTT